The subject of this entry is one TCR beta chain. Its target is unknown. The sample comes from a study of blood T cells in healthy people across ages. Germline CDR1 and CDR2: SGDLS and YYNGEE. Trimming took 3 bases from V and 1 from J; bases not matched to a gene: 3. The CDR3 totals 16 residues. Overall study findings and caveats: Greater diversity and more naive CD4+ cells were seen in long-lived donors than in aged donors.

With a J-beta primer mix and a sample-barcoded 5' primer, a second PCR ran roughly 7 to 11 cycles. Each cDNA molecule was tagged by a template-switch adaptor that had 12 random nucleotides. From the 5' RACE reads, TCRdb called clonotypes with MiXCR, one entry per CDR3 protein. This table has some 560,000 distinct CDR3 sequences, 27% appearing once. These data are also associated with another study on T cells of mothers and their children. That report notes: Addition of sample barcodes and 2-4 random nucleotides occurred through the M1S primer of the second PCR. Compared with unrelated pairs, related mother-child pairs had slightly higher, non-significant overlap.

The clonotype originates from a boy under 10 years old in good health. What was sequenced was blood. This sequence joins TRBV9 and TRBJ2-5; 13 nucleotides align to TRBD2. The CDR3 reads CASSAGTSGAQETQYF. The CDR3 nucleotides read TGTGCCAGCAGCGCCGGGACTAGCGGGGCCCAAGAGACCCAGTACTTC.